Shown below are 14 T cell receptor beta chains from a single sample sequenced in a study of radiotherapy plus CTLA-4 blockade in lung cancer. Clones were sequenced by immunoSEQ multiplex PCR, and TCRdb holds only the in-frame ones, with some missing. The top ten hold around 4% of the sample, which has 30,000 to 40,000 clones, 60% to 75% seen once. Sequencing used peripheral blood, obtained from a patient treated with radiotherapy plus ipilimumab. These receptors all stem from a human donor with non-small cell lung cancer who had stable disease on radiotherapy plus ipilimumab.

The CDR3 coding sequence is TGTGCCAGCAGCTGGGGGTACGCGGAGACCCAGTACTTC. It translates to CASSWGYAETQYF. The genes are TRBV5-4 and TRBJ2-5, with D perhaps given as TRBD1 or TRBD2 (5 bases each). The CDR3 consists of 13 residues. Deletions cut 3 bases from V and 5 bases from J, with 11 bases between. From germline, CDR1 is SGHNT and CDR2 YYREEE (reference sequence).

This chain joins TRBV12-5 and TRBJ2-2; D not certain. This CDR3 contains 13 residues. Germline V CDR1 and CDR2: LGHNT, FRNRAP. V lost 1 base and J 6 bases, leaving 6 bases between the germline ends. Here the CDR3 reads CASGLDPSGELFF. The CDR3 region has the DNA TGTGCTAGTGGTTTGGACCCCTCCGGGGAGCTGTTTTTT.

This chain uses TRBV7-6 with TRBJ2-1; D might be TRBD1 (6 bases). The length of the CDR3 is 18 residues. Germline-derived CDR1 and CDR2 are SGHVS and FNYEAQ. V lost 1 base and J lost 1, with 17 bases in between. The CDR3 nucleotides read TGTGCCAGCAGCTTAGGGGGGCCATCCACCCTTTCCTACAATGAGCAGTTCTTC. Encoded protein: CASSLGGPSTLSYNEQFF.

The V call is TRBV18, the J call TRBJ1-1, with a possible D match to TRBD1 (5 bases). V lost 3 bases and J lost 0, with 8 bases in between. From germline, CDR1 is KGHSH and CDR2 LQKENI. The CDR3 is 14 residues long. CDR3: CASSPGTVNTEAFF. CDR3 in DNA: TGTGCCAGCTCACCCGGGACGGTGAACACTGAAGCTTTCTTT.

This sequence joins TRBV5-3 and TRBJ2-3, with 12 nucleotides matching TRBD2. TRBV5-3 is flagged as an ORF with uncertain function. The junction had 1 base not matched to a gene; V was cut back by 1 base and J by 4 bases. This CDR3 has 15 residues. The DNA for the CDR3 is TGTGCCAGAAGCTTGCCTAGCGGGAGGGCAGATACGCAGTATTTT. This sequence encodes CARSLPSGRADTQYF.

The chain is built from TRBV5-6 and TRBJ2-7, with 9 bases identical to TRBD1. The junction had 3 bases not matched to a gene; V was cut back by 2 bases and J by 3 bases. This CDR3 contains 14 residues. CDR1 SGHDT and CDR2 YYEEEE come from the germline V gene. The CDR3 region has the DNA TGTGCCAGCAGCTTAGGGACAGGGCACTACGAGCAGTACTTC. Translation gives CASSLGTGHYEQYF.

The chain is built from TRBV5-1 and TRBJ2-7; 8 nucleotides agree with TRBD1. Trimming removed 7 bases from V and 3 bases from J; junction bases left unmatched: 12. CDR1 is SGHRS and CDR2 is YFSETQ in the germline V gene. This CDR3 spans 15 amino acids. The CDR3 loop reads CASASWNRGNYEQYF. CDR3 DNA: TGCGCCAGCGCCTCCTGGAACAGGGGGAACTACGAGCAGTACTTC.

The V and J genes are TRBV18 and TRBJ1-4; D remains unclear. Germline values: CDR1 KGHSH, CDR2 LQKENI. CDR3 size: 12 residues. V was trimmed by 6 bases and J by 8 bases, leaving 10 bases between them. CDR3 DNA sequence: TGTGCCAGCTCGCGTTTAGGGGAAAAACTGTTTTTT. Amino acids: CASSRLGEKLFF.

This clone was detected only a few times. V and J are TRBV6-5 and TRBJ2-1, with a weak D call TRBD1 (5 bases). V was trimmed by 6 bases and J by 4 bases, leaving 10 bases between them. Germline V gene lookup returns CDR1 MNHEY and CDR2 SVGAGI. This CDR3 spans 13 amino acids. Here the CDR3 DNA reads TGTGCCAGCAGGAGAGACAGATACAATGAGCAGTTCTTC. It translates to CASRRDRYNEQFF.

The chain combines TRBV13 with TRBJ2-5, with unresolved D. Trimming removed 0 bases at V and 5 bases at J, with 10 bases between. The CDR3 runs to 14 residues. CDR1 PRHDT and CDR2 FYEKMQ come from the germline V gene (reference sequence). The CDR3 DNA reads as TGTGCCAGCAGCTTAGGGGAACTGGCGGAGACCCAGTACTTC. It translates to CASSLGELAETQYF.

A few counts support this clone. The sample holds other DNA sequences that translate to the same CDR3. The chain uses TRBV5-6 and TRBJ2-1, with 11 bases matching TRBD1. The CDR3 sequence is 16 residues long. The V and J ends lost 0 bases and 4 bases, in that order; junction bases with no gene match: 3. Germline V gene lookup returns CDR1 SGHDT and CDR2 YYEEEE. The CDR3 sequence: CASSLAGQGGYNEQFF. In DNA, the CDR3 is TGTGCCAGCAGCTTGGCGGGACAGGGGGGTTACAATGAGCAGTTCTTC.

The gene calls are TRBV18 and TRBJ1-5; D uncertain. CDR1 is KGHSH, CDR2 LQKENI, per germline. CDR3 size: 16 residues. Trimming cost V 3 bases and J 0 bases, with 12 bases left between them. This chain's CDR3 is CASSPQERVSNQPQHF. The DNA of the CDR3 is TGTGCCAGCTCACCTCAGGAGCGGGTTAGCAATCAGCCCCAGCATTTT. Filled out from reference TRBV18 and TRBJ1-5, the complete variable domain reads NAGVMQNPRHLVRRRGQEARLRCSPMKGHSHVYWYRQLPEEGLKFMVYLQKENIIDESGMPKERFSAEFPKEGPSILRIQQVVRGDSAAYFCASSPQERVSNQPQHFGDGTRLSIL.

This clone was counted once. This chain joins TRBV30 and TRBJ2-7, with a possible D match to TRBD1 (6 bases). The CDR3 sequence is 13 residues long. From germline, CDR1 is GTSNPN and CDR2 SVGIG (reference sequence). This chain's CDR3 is CACGETGSYEQYF. As DNA, the CDR3 is TGTGCATGCGGAGAGACAGGATCCTACGAGCAGTACTTC.

CDR3 DNA: TGTGCCAGCACGACCCTTAGCAATCAGCCCCAGCATTTT. Translated, it gives CASTTLSNQPQHF. V gene TRBV6-6 combines with J gene TRBJ1-5; D is ambiguous. The germline gives CDR1 MNHNY, CDR2 SVGAGI (reference sequence). Trimming shortened V by 7 bases and J by 0 bases, and 7 bases separated the two germline ends. This CDR3 has 13 amino acids.